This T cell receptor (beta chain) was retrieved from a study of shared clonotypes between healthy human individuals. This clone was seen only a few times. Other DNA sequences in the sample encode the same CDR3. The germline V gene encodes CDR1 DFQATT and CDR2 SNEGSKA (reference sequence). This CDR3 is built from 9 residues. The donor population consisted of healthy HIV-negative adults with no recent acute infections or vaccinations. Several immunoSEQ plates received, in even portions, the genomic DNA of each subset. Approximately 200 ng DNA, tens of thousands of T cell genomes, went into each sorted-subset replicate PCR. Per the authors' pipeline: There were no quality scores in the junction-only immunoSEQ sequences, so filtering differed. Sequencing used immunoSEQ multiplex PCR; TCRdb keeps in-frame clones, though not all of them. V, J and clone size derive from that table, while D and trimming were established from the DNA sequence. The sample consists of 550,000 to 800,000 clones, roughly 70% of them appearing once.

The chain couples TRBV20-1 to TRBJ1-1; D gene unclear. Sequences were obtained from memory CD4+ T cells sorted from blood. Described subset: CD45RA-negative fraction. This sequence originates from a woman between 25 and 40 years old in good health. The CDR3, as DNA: TGCAAGCAAGGGACTGAAGCTTTCTTT. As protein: CKQGTEAFF.